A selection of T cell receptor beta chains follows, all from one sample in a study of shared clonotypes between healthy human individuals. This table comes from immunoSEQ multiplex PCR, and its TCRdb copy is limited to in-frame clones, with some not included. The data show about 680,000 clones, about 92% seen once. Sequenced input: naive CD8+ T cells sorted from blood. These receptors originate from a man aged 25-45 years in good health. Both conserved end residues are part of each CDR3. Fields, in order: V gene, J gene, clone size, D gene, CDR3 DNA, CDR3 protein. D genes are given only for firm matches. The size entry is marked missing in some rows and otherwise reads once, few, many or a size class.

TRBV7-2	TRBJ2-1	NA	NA	TGTGCCAGCAGCTTTGGTCACACTTACAGGGAAAATGAGCAGTTCTTC	CASSFGHTYRENEQFF
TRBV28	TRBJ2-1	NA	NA	TGTGCCAGCAGTGATAGAAATTACAATGAGCAGTTCTTC	CASSDRNYNEQFF
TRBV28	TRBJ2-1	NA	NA	TGTGCCAGCAGTTTAGGGAATGAGCAGTTCTTC	CASSLGNEQFF
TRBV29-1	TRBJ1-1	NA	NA	TGCAGCGTTGTGGGCCCGGGGGGATGGACTGAAGCTTTCTTT	CSVVGPGGWTEAFF
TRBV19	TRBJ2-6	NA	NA	TGTGCCAGTAGGGAACAGATCTCTGGGGCCAACGTCCTGACTTTC	CASREQISGANVLTF
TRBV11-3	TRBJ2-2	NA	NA	TGTGCCAGCAGCTTAGAACACGGACCCGGGGAGCTGTTTTTT	CASSLEHGPGELFF
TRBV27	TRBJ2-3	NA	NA	TGTGCCACGGGACTGATGAGGCGGATGACAGATACGCAGTATTTT	CATGLMRRMTDTQYF
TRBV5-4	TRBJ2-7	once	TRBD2	TGTGCCAGCAGGAAAGCGGGAGGGAGCTCCTACGAGCAGTACTTC	CASRKAGGSSYEQYF
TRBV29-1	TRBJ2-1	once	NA	TGCAGCGTTGTGACCCAAGGAGGCTACAATGAGCAGTTCTTC	CSVVTQGGYNEQFF
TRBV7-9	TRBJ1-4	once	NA	TGTGCCAGCAGCCACCCGGGAGGGGAAGGCACTAATGAAAAACTGTTTTTT	CASSHPGGEGTNEKLFF
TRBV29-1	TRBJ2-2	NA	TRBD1	TGCAGCGGAGGACAGGTGGACACCGGGGAGCTGTTTTTT	CSGGQVDTGELFF
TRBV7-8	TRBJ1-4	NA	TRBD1	TGTGCCAGCAGCCAGGACAGGGGAACTAATGAAAAACTGTTTTTT	CASSQDRGTNEKLFF
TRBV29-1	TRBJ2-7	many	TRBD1	TGCAGCGCCCGGGACAGGGAGGACGAGCAGTACTTC	CSARDREDEQYF
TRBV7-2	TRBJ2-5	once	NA	TGTGCCAGCAGCTTAGAGCCGGTGGGCTATGCCCAGTACTTC	CASSLEPVGYAQYF
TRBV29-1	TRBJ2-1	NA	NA	TGCAGCGTTGAAGCGGCTAGCTTCTATGAGCAGTTCTTC	CSVEAASFYEQFF
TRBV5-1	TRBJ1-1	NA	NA	TGCGCCAGCAGCGGTAGGGGATTTGTGAACACTGAAGCTTTCTTT	CASSGRGFVNTEAFF
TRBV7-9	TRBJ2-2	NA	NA	TGTGCCAGCAGCTTCGGATTTGGCGGGGAGCTGTTTTTT	CASSFGFGGELFF
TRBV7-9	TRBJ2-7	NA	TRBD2	TGTGCCAGCAGTGGGGAGGGATCAACCTACGAGCAGTACTTC	CASSGEGSTYEQYF
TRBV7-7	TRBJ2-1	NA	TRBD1	TGTGCTAGCAGCTGGACAGGGCGGGACGAGCAGTTCTTC	CASSWTGRDEQFF
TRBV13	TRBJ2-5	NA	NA	TGTGCCAGCAGCTCTTTAGACTTCCAAGAGACCCAGTACTTC	CASSSLDFQETQYF
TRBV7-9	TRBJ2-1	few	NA	TGTGCCAGCCTACCCAGCAGGTACAATGAGCAGTTCTTC	CASLPSRYNEQFF
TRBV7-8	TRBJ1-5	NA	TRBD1	TGTGCCAGCAGCAAACGACAGGGAGATCAGCCCCAGCATTTT	CASSKRQGDQPQHF
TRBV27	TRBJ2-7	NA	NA	TGTGCCAGCAGGTCAGGGGGACTTGACGAGCAGTACTTC	CASRSGGLDEQYF
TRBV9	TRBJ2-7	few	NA	TGTGCCAGCAGCCCCTCCTTAACCTACGAGCAGTACTTC	CASSPSLTYEQYF
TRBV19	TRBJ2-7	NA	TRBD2	TGTGCCAGTAGTTCTCGGACTAGCGGGAGAACCTACGAGCAGTACTTC	CASSSRTSGRTYEQYF
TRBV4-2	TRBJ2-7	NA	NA	TGTGCCAGCAGCCAAGTCCCGGGCTACGAGCAGTACTTC	CASSQVPGYEQYF
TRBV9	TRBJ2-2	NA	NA	TGTGCCAGCAGCGGAGGGCCCGGGACGGCCCTTGTCACCGGGGAGCTGTTTTTT	CASSGGPGTALVTGELFF
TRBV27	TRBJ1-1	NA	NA	TGTGCCAGCAGGTTGATGGGGGGGAACACTGAAGCTTTCTTT	CASRLMGGNTEAFF
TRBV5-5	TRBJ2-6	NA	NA	TGTGCCAGCAGTCGGGACCCTCAAGTCTCCGGGGCCAACGTCCTGACTTTC	CASSRDPQVSGANVLTF
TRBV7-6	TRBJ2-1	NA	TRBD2	TGTGCCAGCAGCTTAGAGATAGCGGGACGAACCTACAATGAGCAGTTCTTC	CASSLEIAGRTYNEQFF
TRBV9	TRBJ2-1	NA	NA	TGTGCCAGCAGCCCACCCCCTGACAATGAGCAGTTCTTC	CASSPPPDNEQFF
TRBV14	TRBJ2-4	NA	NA	TGTGCCACTTCATCAAGGGGCCGGGAAAACATTCAGTACTTC	CATSSRGRENIQYF
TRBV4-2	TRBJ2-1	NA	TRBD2	TGTGCCAGCAGCCAGGACCGGCGGCTAGCGGGCCACAATGAGCAGTTCTTC	CASSQDRRLAGHNEQFF
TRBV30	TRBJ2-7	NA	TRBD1	TGTGCCTGGAGTGTAGGGACAGGACCCTACGAGCAGTACTTC	CAWSVGTGPYEQYF
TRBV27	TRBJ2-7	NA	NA	TGTGCCAGCAGTTATAAGGCCTCCTACGAGCAGTACTTC	CASSYKASYEQYF
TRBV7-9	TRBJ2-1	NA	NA	TGTGCCAGCAGTCACTGGGGACAAGGATACAATGAGCAGTTCTTC	CASSHWGQGYNEQFF
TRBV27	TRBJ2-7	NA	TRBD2	TGTGCCAGCAGTTTATCTACTTCGGGACTAGCTCTAGGATACGAGCAGTACTTC	CASSLSTSGLALGYEQYF
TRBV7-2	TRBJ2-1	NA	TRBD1	TGTGCCAGCAGCCCGGTAGTCGACAGGGCATACAATGAGCAGTTCTTC	CASSPVVDRAYNEQFF
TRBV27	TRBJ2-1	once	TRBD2	TGTGCCAGCAGTCCGGGACTAGCGGGAGATTCCCCGTTCTTC	CASSPGLAGDSPFF
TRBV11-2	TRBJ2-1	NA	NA	TGTGCCAGCACCCGAGGGATCAATGAGCAGTTCTTC	CASTRGINEQFF
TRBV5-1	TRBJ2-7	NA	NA	TGCGCCAGCAGGACAGAACTCGGACAGAACTACGAGCAGTACTTC	CASRTELGQNYEQYF
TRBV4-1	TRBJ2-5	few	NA	TGCGCCAGCAGCCAGACCGCGAGTCTGGGGGAGACCCAGTACTTC	CASSQTASLGETQYF
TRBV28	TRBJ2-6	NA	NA	TGTGCCAGCAGCCGACCGTTCTCTGGGGCCAACGTCCTGACTTTC	CASSRPFSGANVLTF
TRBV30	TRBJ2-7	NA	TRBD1	TGTGCCTGGAGTACCGGGACAGGGGGCTTCGAGCAGTACTTC	CAWSTGTGGFEQYF
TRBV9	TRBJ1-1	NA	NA	TGTGCCAGCAGCGTACCGGACAGCTCTAGTACTATGAACACTGAAGCTTTCTTT	CASSVPDSSSTMNTEAFF
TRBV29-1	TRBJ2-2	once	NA	TGCAGCGTTGAAGAGAGTACCGGGGAGCTGTTTTTT	CSVEESTGELFF
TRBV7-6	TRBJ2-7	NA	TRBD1	TGTGCCAGCAGCTACAGGGGATCCTACGAGCAGTACTTC	CASSYRGSYEQYF
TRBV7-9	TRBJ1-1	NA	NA	TGTGCCAGCAGCTGGGGGGCTGAAGCTTTCTTT	CASSWGAEAFF
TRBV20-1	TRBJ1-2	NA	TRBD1	TGCAGTGCAGGGACAGGGTTTGGCTACACCTTC	CSAGTGFGYTF
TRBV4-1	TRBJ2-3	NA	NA	TGCGCCAGCAGCCAAGCGAGTAGCAGCACAGATACGCAGTATTTT	CASSQASSSTDTQYF
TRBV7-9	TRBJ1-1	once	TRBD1	TGTGCCAGCAGCCCGCGCCGGGGGACAGGGCTGGGGGAAGCTTTCTTT	CASSPRRGTGLGEAFF
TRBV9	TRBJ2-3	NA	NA	TGTGCCAGCAGCGTAGATATTCAGGGCCTGCCTAGCACAGATACGCAGTATTTT	CASSVDIQGLPSTDTQYF
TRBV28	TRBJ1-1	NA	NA	TGTGCCAGCAGTTTCCCGCGGGCAGCTTTGAACACTGAAGCTTTCTTT	CASSFPRAALNTEAFF
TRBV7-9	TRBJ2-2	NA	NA	TGTGCCAGCAGCACAGCGACAGGCCCCGGGGAGCTGTTTTTT	CASSTATGPGELFF